This T cell receptor (beta chain) was recorded in a study of vaccination effects on CD4 cells after COVID-19. The assay was immunoSEQ multiplex PCR, and TCRdb's table has in-frame clones only and misses some. This table holds 25,000 to 35,000 clones, under 90% found once. Looked up from germline, CDR1 is SNHLY and CDR2 is FYNNEI. The CDR3 spans 12 residues. V lost 1 base to trimming and J lost 10 bases, with 5 bases between them. As to this clone: Its antigen is unknown.

Within the ViraFEST assay, antigen-specific CD4+ T cells underwent expansion with viral peptide pools prior to sequencing. The authors isolated CD4+ T cells after approximately 9 days of culture. Each participant was administered two doses of either the BNT162b2 or the mRNA-1273 vaccine. This sequence joins TRBV2 and TRBJ1-6; D unresolved. The material sequenced was CD4+ T cells from PBMCs cultured with HCoV-NL63 spike peptides, taken after COVID-19 vaccination. The clonotype originates from a human donor who received a COVID-19 vaccine. Some clones in this sample may be carry-over from other donors' samples. The CDR3 region has the DNA TGTGCCAGCAGTGAAGTACCATCACCCCTCCACTTT. It specifies CASSEVPSPLHF.